This entry concerns a single T cell receptor beta chain. These data belong to a study of shared T cell receptors in the human thymus. Clones were sequenced by immunoSEQ multiplex PCR, and TCRdb holds only the in-frame ones, with some missing. The sample records approximately 760,000 clones, 80% to 90% being singletons. These data are also associated with another study on human thymus T cells. From that paper: Those donating were healthy Finnish infants in corrective surgery for congenital heart defects. Resections from corrective heart surgery provided thymus tissue. Thymic and blood repertoires showed apparently biased V and J gene usage. Related research found strongly overlapping thymic repertoires in unrelated individuals.

The sequenced sample was thymocytes. The TCR originated in a girl in the first two years of life with a congenital heart defect.

The CDR3 here is CASSRRDYNSPLHF. Written as DNA, the CDR3 is TGTGCCAGCAGCCGCCGAGACTATAATTCACCCCTCCACTTT. The rearrangement joins TRBV6-5 to TRBJ1-6; D is undetermined. The CDR3 covers 14 residues. V lost 6 bases, J lost 3 bases, and 9 bases lay in between. Germline-derived CDR1 and CDR2 are MNHEY and SVGAGI.